The 30 T cell receptor beta chains below were found in one sample sequenced in a study of T cells after posttransplantation cyclophosphamide. The assay was immunoSEQ multiplex PCR, and TCRdb's table has in-frame clones only and misses some. The data contain some 61,000 clones, 93% of them seen just once; the ten biggest clones take up 2.5% to 3%. Specimen: PBMCs. The receptors here all came from a woman aged 25 to 45 in good health and a related stem cell transplant donor.

The chain links TRBV29-1 to TRBJ1-1, with D unclear. V was cut by 7 bases and J by 4 bases, with 10 bases left in between. CDR3 length: 11 amino acids. Germline CDR1 reads SQVTM; CDR2 reads ANQGSEA. The DNA of the CDR3 is TGCAGCGCAGGTACGGTCACTGAAGCTTTCTTT. This encodes CSAGTVTEAFF. The entire variable domain, with the rest obtained from reference TRBV29-1 and TRBJ1-1, is as follows: SAVISQKPSRDICQRGTSLTIQCQVDSQVTMMFWYRQQPGQSLTLIATANQGSEATYESGFVIDKFPISRPNLTFSTLTVSNMSPEDSSIYLCSAGTVTEAFFGQGTRLTVV.

The CDR3 DNA sequence: TGCGCCAGCAGCACCCAGGGGGACCAAGAGACCCAGTACTTC. It encodes CASSTQGDQETQYF. The rearrangement uses TRBV5-1 and TRBJ2-5, with TRBD1 identical over 7 bases. Germline trimming cut 4 bases from V and 0 bases from J; bases unmatched to any gene: 3. Germline V gene data show CDR1 as SGHRS and CDR2 as YFSETQ. The CDR3 is made up of 14 amino acids. The variable domain in full, completed from reference TRBV5-1 and TRBJ2-5, reads KAGVTQTPRYLIKTRGQQVTLSCSPISGHRSVSWYQQTPGQGLQFLFEYFSETQRNKGNFPGRFSGRQFSNSRSEMNVSTLELGDSALYLCASSTQGDQETQYFGPGTRLLVL.

The chain joins TRBV19 to TRBJ1-1, with 8 bases identical to TRBD1. V trimming: 5 bases; J trimming: 0 bases; junction bases outside the gene matches: 8. Germline values: CDR1 LNHDA, CDR2 SQIVND (reference sequence). CDR3 length equals 16 residues. The CDR3: CASSPQGADLNTEAFF. In nucleotides, the CDR3 is TGTGCCAGTAGTCCGCAGGGGGCTGATTTGAACACTGAAGCTTTCTTT. The full variable domain, rest sourced from reference TRBV19 and TRBJ1-1, is DGGITQSPKYLFRKEGQNVTLSCEQNLNHDAMYWYRQDPGQGLRLIYYSQIVNDFQKGDIAEGYSVSREKKESFPLTVTSAQKNPTAFYLCASSPQGADLNTEAFFGQGTRLTVV.

J is TRBJ1-4 and V is TRBV30; D is ambiguous. The CDR3 runs 14 residues. Trimming stripped 2 bases from V and 4 bases from J, with 11 bases between. Germline loops: CDR1 GTSNPN, CDR2 SVGIG (reference sequence). Here the CDR3 reads CAWSTRRSNEKLFF. CDR3 bases: TGTGCCTGGAGTACCCGACGGAGTAATGAAAAACTGTTTTTT.

J is TRBJ2-2 and V is TRBV7-2; a weak D match, TRBD2 (6 bases). The CDR3 totals 13 residues. Trimming shortened V by 1 base and J by 9 bases, and 9 bases separated the two germline ends. Per the germline V gene, CDR1 is SGHTA and CDR2 is FQGNSA. Here the CDR3 DNA reads TGTGCCAGCAGCTTAGGTCGGGGGTGGGAGCTGTTTTTT. This sequence encodes CASSLGRGWELFF.

The V and J genes are TRBV5-3 and TRBJ2-3, with no clear D. TRBV5-3 carries the ORF label, with uncertain function. V was cut by 4 bases and J by 1 base, with 16 bases left in between. The length of the CDR3 is 16 residues. The CDR3 region has the DNA TGTGCCAGAAGCCCGAGTTTCCTTATCGGCACAGATACGCAGTATTTT. This sequence encodes CARSPSFLIGTDTQYF.

The chain employs TRBV30 and TRBJ2-3; TRBD1 might be the D (5 bases). V lost 0 bases and J lost 3, with 7 bases in between. There are 13 residues in the CDR3. The germline V gene encodes CDR1 GTSNPN and CDR2 SVGIG (reference sequence). DNA for the CDR3: TGTGCCTGGAGTGTACCAGGGACAGATACGCAGTATTTT. Translated: CAWSVPGTDTQYF. Based on the CDR3 plus reference TRBV30 and TRBJ2-3, the full variable domain is SQTIHQWPATLVQPVGSPLSLECTVEGTSNPNLYWYRQAAGRGLQLLFYSVGIGQISSEVPQNLSASRPQDRQFILSSKKLLLSDSGFYLCAWSVPGTDTQYFGPGTRLTVL.

The V call is TRBV7-9, the J call TRBJ2-1; D is undetermined. Per the germline V gene, CDR1 is SEHNR and CDR2 is FQNEAQ (reference sequence). This CDR3 is built from 11 residues. V lost 8 bases and J lost 7, with 9 bases in between. The CDR3: CASPKSNEQFF. Here the CDR3 DNA reads TGTGCCAGCCCGAAATCGAATGAGCAGTTCTTC.

This sequence joins TRBV28 and TRBJ1-2, with D possibly TRBD1 on 6 matching bases. CDR1 is MDHEN, CDR2 SYDVKM, per germline. V lost 2 bases to trimming and J lost 4 bases, with 20 bases between them. The CDR3 covers 17 residues. CDR3 residues: CASSLPGVGGGGYGYTF. CDR3 coding DNA: TGTGCCAGCAGTTTACCAGGGGTTGGGGGGGGCGGCTATGGCTACACCTTC.

V usage is TRBV9 and J usage is TRBJ1-3; 8 bases fit TRBD1. The CDR3 is 14 amino acids. CDR1 is SGDLS and CDR2 is YYNGEE in the germline V gene. V lost 5 bases to trimming and J lost 8 bases; unmatched junction nucleotides: 9. The CDR3 DNA follows: TGTGCCAGCAGTCGGACAGGGATTGCTTACACCATATATTTT. Its translation: CASSRTGIAYTIYF.

This clone was counted between two and nine times. The V gene is TRBV5-5, the J gene TRBJ1-2, with a tentative D call TRBD1 (6 bases). The V gene's germline CDR1 is SGHKS and CDR2 YYEKEE (reference sequence). This CDR3 spans 14 amino acids. V lost 0 bases and J lost 4, with 10 bases in between. CDR3 amino acids: CASSLAGASYGYTF. DNA of the CDR3: TGTGCCAGCAGCTTGGCAGGGGCGAGCTATGGCTACACCTTC.

The chain couples TRBV18 to TRBJ1-1, with a possible D match to TRBD1 (6 bases). This CDR3 contains 14 residues. Between the trimmed V and J ends, which lost 3 bases and 4 bases, there was a span of 12 bases. Germline V CDR1 and CDR2: KGHSH, LQKENI. The CDR3 reads CASSPERQATEAFF. The DNA for the CDR3 is TGTGCCAGCTCACCGGAAAGACAGGCCACTGAAGCTTTCTTT.

This chain connects TRBV28 to TRBJ2-1; TRBD1 matches at 8 bases. The CDR3 loop spans 14 amino acids. Germline V gives CDR1 MDHEN, CDR2 SYDVKM. The V and J ends lost 6 bases and 4 bases, in that order; junction bases with no gene match: 5. CDR3 residues: CASRGTGLYNEQFF. In DNA form, the CDR3 reads TGTGCCAGCAGGGGGACAGGACTTTACAATGAGCAGTTCTTC.

The rearrangement links TRBV29-1 to TRBJ2-3; D is unclear. Per the germline V gene, CDR1 is SQVTM and CDR2 is ANQGSEA. Trimming stripped 5 bases from V and 4 bases from J, with 16 bases between. This CDR3 has 14 residues. CDR3 region: CSVREAHFPDTQYF. The CDR3 DNA reads TGCAGCGTTCGTGAGGCCCATTTCCCAGATACGCAGTATTTT.

V usage is TRBV5-1 and J usage is TRBJ2-1; 7 nucleotides line up with TRBD1. Trimming cost V 1 base and J 5 bases; bases outside gene matches: 3. Germline values: CDR1 SGHRS, CDR2 YFSETQ. The CDR3 sequence is 14 residues long. The CDR3 nucleotides are TGCGCCAGCAGCTTGAGGGGGCCCGACAATGAGCAGTTCTTC. It yields the protein CASSLRGPDNEQFF.

The chain has TRBV4-3 and TRBJ2-7; D may be TRBD1 or TRBD2 (6 bases each). The germline CDR1 and CDR2 sequences are LGHNA and YSLEER. V lost 0 bases, J lost 2 bases, and 11 bases lay in between. This CDR3 has 15 amino acids. The chain's CDR3 is CASSQDLRGPYEQYF. CDR3 nucleotide sequence: TGCGCCAGCAGCCAAGATCTTCGGGGGCCCTACGAGCAGTACTTC.

The chain joins TRBV2 to TRBJ1-5, with D perhaps TRBD1 (5 bases). V was pared by 5 bases and J by 1 base, with 9 bases between. CDR1 is SNHLY, CDR2 FYNNEI, per germline. The CDR3 length is 14 residues. CDR3: CASSFGHSNQPQHF. The CDR3 DNA is TGTGCCAGCAGTTTCGGACACAGCAATCAGCCCCAGCATTTT.

This sequence joins TRBV7-6 and TRBJ1-1, with 9 bases identical to TRBD1. With V trimmed by 5 bases and J by 1 base, 5 bases remained unmatched. The CDR3 loop spans 15 amino acids. Per the germline V gene, CDR1 is SGHVS and CDR2 is FNYEAQ. CDR3 residues: CASSSRQGENTEAFF. DNA for the CDR3: TGTGCCAGCAGCAGCCGACAGGGGGAGAACACTGAAGCTTTCTTT. Together with reference TRBV7-6 and TRBJ1-1, the CDR3 gives the full variable domain: GAGVSQSPRYKVTKRGQDVALRCDPISGHVSLYWYRQALGQGPEFLTYFNYEAQQDKSGLPNDRFSAERPEGSISTLTIQRTEQRDSAMYRCASSSRQGENTEAFFGQGTRLTVV.

The V and J genes are TRBV11-1 and TRBJ2-3; 9 nucleotides match TRBD2. V gave up 6 bases and J gave up 4 bases; unmatched junction bases: 8. There are 15 residues in the CDR3. Germline V gene sequence: CDR1 SGHAT, CDR2 FQDESV (reference sequence). CDR3: CASSLGGGEADTQYF. The CDR3 DNA reads TGTGCCAGCAGTTTGGGCGGGGGGGAGGCAGATACGCAGTATTTT.

This sequence joins TRBV6-1 and TRBJ1-4, with no clear D. Germline V gene sequence: CDR1 MNHNS, CDR2 SASEGT. Between the trimmed V and J ends, which lost 4 bases and 8 bases, there was a span of 11 bases. The length of the CDR3 is 13 residues. The chain's CDR3 is CASSVGWREKLFF. DNA of the CDR3: TGTGCCAGCAGTGTGGGATGGAGAGAAAAACTGTTTTTT.

This chain uses TRBV29-1 with TRBJ1-5, with D maybe TRBD1 (5 bases). V was cut by 4 bases and J by 7 bases, with 14 bases left in between. The germline gives CDR1 SQVTM, CDR2 ANQGSEA. This CDR3 has 13 amino acids. The CDR3 DNA reads TGCAGCGTTGCTCCAGGGAATATGCAGCCCCAGCATTTT. This codes for CSVAPGNMQPQHF.

The rearrangement links TRBV7-8 to TRBJ1-5; D remains ambiguous. The germline CDR1 and CDR2 sequences are SGHVS and FQNEAQ. The CDR3 contains 12 residues. V shed 3 bases and J shed 8 bases, with 8 bases lying between them. In DNA, the CDR3 is TGTGCCAGCAGCTTTGGCCTCGAGCCCCAGCATTTT. Translating it yields CASSFGLEPQHF.

Points on this clone: A much larger clone differs from this one at a single base, so this may be a read error. V and J are TRBV6-6 and TRBJ1-2; the match to TRBD1 covers 8 bases. Germline values: CDR1 MNHNY, CDR2 SVGAGI (reference sequence). The CDR3 totals 14 residues. CDR3 in DNA: TGTGCCAGCAGTTACGAGACAGGGGACTATGGCCACACCTTC. Its protein is CASSYETGDYGHTF.

The gene calls are TRBV9 and TRBJ2-5; D is uncertain. Trimming pared 3 bases from V and 5 bases from J, leaving 14 bases between. This CDR3 is built from 14 residues. Germline-derived CDR1 and CDR2 are SGDLS and YYNGEE. The CDR3 region is CASSGQPGLETQYF. Here the CDR3 DNA reads TGTGCCAGCAGCGGCCAGCCCGGGCTGGAGACCCAGTACTTC.

The chain joins TRBV28 to TRBJ1-1; 10 nucleotides match TRBD1. The CDR3 length is 11 residues. Germline trimming cut 5 bases from V and 10 bases from J; bases unmatched to any gene: 1. Looked up from germline, CDR1 is MDHEN and CDR2 is SYDVKM. CDR3 bases: TGTGCCAGCAGTCGGGACAGGGGAGCTTTCTTT. Translated: CASSRDRGAFF.

V gene TRBV30 combines with J gene TRBJ1-1; possibly TRBD1 for D (5 bases). Trimming shortened V by 2 bases and J by 7 bases, and 17 bases separated the two germline ends. The CDR3 totals 14 residues. CDR1 and CDR2 from the germline V gene are GTSNPN and SVGIG (reference sequence). The CDR3 sequence is CAWSPLLRDGEAFF. The CDR3 DNA reads as TGTGCCTGGAGTCCCCTTCTCCGGGACGGTGAAGCTTTCTTT.

The chain joins TRBV21-1 to TRBJ2-3. TRBV21-1 is assigned pseudogene status. This CDR3 has 16 residues. Here the CDR3 DNA reads TGTGCCAGCAGCAAAGTACAGGGAGGTTCCACAGATACGCAGTATTTT. It codes for CASSKVQGGSTDTQYF.

This chain connects TRBV5-5 to TRBJ2-7; D remains ambiguous. The germline gives CDR1 SGHKS, CDR2 YYEKEE (reference sequence). Trimming took 2 bases from V and 3 from J, leaving 15 bases between them. The CDR3 is made up of 15 amino acids. DNA of the CDR3: TGTGCCAGCAGCTTAACGGGCAGGTCGGACTACGAGCAGTACTTC. Translated: CASSLTGRSDYEQYF.

The rearrangement uses TRBV6-6 and TRBJ1-4; D not resolved. CDR1 is MNHNY and CDR2 is SVGAGI in the germline V gene (reference sequence). The length of the CDR3 is 14 residues. V shed 2 bases and J shed 4 bases, with 8 bases lying between them. CDR3 loop: CASSYGQSNEKLFF. DNA of the CDR3: TGTGCCAGCAGTTACGGGCAGAGTAATGAAAAACTGTTTTTT.

The V and J genes are TRBV15 and TRBJ1-1; D is undetermined. Trimming removed 0 bases from V and 1 base from J, with 9 bases in between. CDR1 is LNHNV, CDR2 YYDKDF, per germline (reference sequence). The CDR3 totals 15 residues. The CDR3 protein is CATSREGGWNTEAFF. In nucleotides, the CDR3 is TGTGCCACCAGCAGAGAGGGTGGGTGGAACACTGAAGCTTTCTTT.